The 23 T cell receptor beta chains reported below all come from one sample, sequenced in a study of blood T cell repertoires in COVID-19. Here immunoSEQ multiplex PCR was the method, and the copy in TCRdb shows in-frame clones only, minus some. Here the sample spans about 73,000 clones, 82% being singletons. The sequenced material came from peripheral blood. These receptors all come from a woman aged 55 to 70 with acute or convalescent COVID-19.

This clone showed up just a few times. CDR3 coding DNA: TGTGCCAGCAGCTTCTACCAGGGGGCGACTAATGAAAAACTGTTTTTT. Translation: CASSFYQGATNEKLFF. The chain employs TRBV7-2 and TRBJ1-4, with 8 nucleotides matching TRBD1. This CDR3 is 16 amino acids long. Germline CDR1 and CDR2: SGHTA and FQGNSA. Unmatched junction bases numbered 5, after V lost 3 bases and J lost 2 bases.

The chain combines TRBV5-1 with TRBJ2-1, with D possibly being TRBD1 (5 bases). From germline, CDR1 is SGHRS and CDR2 YFSETQ. Trimming pared 3 bases from V and 0 bases from J, leaving 10 bases between. The CDR3 is 15 residues long. CDR3: CASSSGRVSYNEQFF. CDR3 DNA sequence: TGCGCCAGCAGCTCGGGCAGGGTCTCCTACAATGAGCAGTTCTTC.

V is TRBV7-9 and J is TRBJ1-6; D is unclear. The germline V and J ends were trimmed by 5 bases and 8 bases, with 22 bases remaining between them. Germline CDR1 reads SEHNR; CDR2 reads FQNEAQ (reference sequence). The CDR3 contains 17 residues. In DNA form, the CDR3 reads TGTGCCAGCAGCCCGGGTCCTACCTTGTTAGGTGATTCACCCCTCCACTTT. Translation gives CASSPGPTLLGDSPLHF.

This chain uses TRBV7-3 with TRBJ2-3; the match to TRBD2 covers 11 bases. Germline assignment: CDR1 SGHTA and CDR2 FQGTGA. The V segment lost 4 bases and the J segment 5 bases; nucleotides outside the gene matches: 11. The CDR3 is 17 amino acids. CDR3 sequence (DNA): TGTGCCAGCAGCTACTCCCTAGCGGGGGGAGCGGGAGATACGCAGTATTTT. Translation gives CASSYSLAGGAGDTQYF.

The chain combines TRBV6-5 with TRBJ2-5; 7 bases are shared with TRBD1. Per the germline V gene, CDR1 is MNHEY and CDR2 is SVGAGI. Trimming at V came to 5 bases and at J to 1 base, leaving 1 base not matched to a gene. The length of the CDR3 is 13 residues. DNA for the CDR3: TGTGCCAGCAGTAGGACAGGCCAAGAGACCCAGTACTTC. Translated, it gives CASSRTGQETQYF.

The chain recombines TRBV7-8 with TRBJ1-4; tentative D call: TRBD1 (5 bases). The CDR3 covers 16 residues. The germline V and J ends were trimmed by 5 bases and 2 bases, with 15 bases remaining between them. Germline V gives CDR1 SGHVS, CDR2 FQNEAQ. The CDR3 coding sequence is TGTGCCAGCAGCCCCATGCCCCAGGGTACTAATGAAAAACTGTTTTTT. Translating gives CASSPMPQGTNEKLFF.

The gene calls are TRBV5-4 and TRBJ1-2; D may be TRBD1 (6 bases). Trimming cost V 1 base and J 0 bases, with 7 bases left between them. Germline-derived CDR1 and CDR2 are SGHNT and YYREEE (reference sequence). This CDR3 is built from 14 residues. The CDR3 nucleotides are TGTGCCAGCAGCTTGAAGGGGGCTAACTATGGCTACACCTTC. Amino acids: CASSLKGANYGYTF.

The chain has TRBV28 and TRBJ1-1; TRBD1 matches 9 bases. The CDR3 spans 15 residues. CDR1 is MDHEN, CDR2 SYDVKM, per germline. V dropped 6 bases and J dropped 5; count of bases not matched to a gene: 10. The CDR3 DNA sequence: TGTGCCAGCAGACGTCCCGGGACAGGGAAAACTGAAGCTTTCTTT. Encoded protein: CASRRPGTGKTEAFF.

This chain joins TRBV10-3 and TRBJ2-7; D is undetermined. The CDR3 runs 11 residues. The germline V gene has CDR1 ENHRY and CDR2 SYGVKD. Trimming shortened V by 2 bases and J by 3 bases, and 2 bases separated the two germline ends. Here the CDR3 reads CAISELYEQYF. The CDR3 nucleotides read TGTGCCATCAGTGAGCTCTACGAGCAGTACTTC.

This sequence joins TRBV14 and TRBJ2-3, with 11 bases that match TRBD2. CDR3 length equals 15 residues. Germline V gene sequence: CDR1 SGHDN, CDR2 FVKESK. Trimming removed 4 bases from V and 4 bases from J; junction bases left unmatched: 4. CDR3 in amino acids: CASSRFSGGADTQYF. CDR3 sequence (DNA): TGTGCCAGCAGCCGCTTTAGCGGGGGGGCAGATACGCAGTATTTT.

In regard to this clone: One end of the junction does not line up with germline, which may come from a read error. The chain couples TRBV28 to TRBJ1-2, with D possibly matching TRBD1 (5 bases). CDR1 and CDR2 from the germline V gene are MDHEN and SYDVKM. The CDR3 is made up of 12 amino acids. As DNA, the CDR3 is TGTGCCAGCAGTACGGGACGGAGGGAAAAGTCCTTC. Translated: CASSTGRREKSF.

This chain connects TRBV6-6 to TRBJ2-7, with 11 positions matching TRBD2. Trimming took 9 bases from V and 5 from J; bases not matched to a gene: 12. The CDR3 is 15 residues long. Germline loops: CDR1 MNHNY, CDR2 SVGAGI (reference sequence). Here the CDR3 reads CASCVLSGRVDEQYF. Here the CDR3 DNA reads TGTGCCAGTTGCGTTCTTAGCGGGAGGGTCGACGAGCAGTACTTC.

The CDR3 DNA reads as TGTGCCAGTAGTCCGCGGACAGGGGGGATGAATGAGCAGTTCTTC. This codes for CASSPRTGGMNEQFF. This chain connects TRBV19 to TRBJ2-1, with 10 bases matching TRBD1. The CDR3 has 15 amino acids. V gave up 5 bases and J gave up 7 bases; unmatched junction bases: 8. Looked up from germline, CDR1 is LNHDA and CDR2 is SQIVND (reference sequence).

CDR3 in amino acids: CASSSTSGRNEQYF. The CDR3 nucleotides are TGTGCCAGCAGCTCGACTAGCGGGAGGAACGAGCAGTACTTC. This chain joins TRBV7-2 and TRBJ2-7; 13 nucleotides align to TRBD2. The germline CDR1 and CDR2 sequences are SGHTA and FQGNSA. V gave up 4 bases and J gave up 5 bases; unmatched junction bases: 2. The CDR3 extends over 14 amino acids.

This chain connects TRBV12-5 to TRBJ1-2; a weak D match, TRBD1 (5 bases). Trimming removed 6 bases from V and 7 bases from J, with 15 bases in between. Per germline, CDR1 LGHNT and CDR2 FRNRAP. This CDR3 is built from 13 residues. For the CDR3, the DNA is TGTGCTAGTGGCACCTCTGGGGGGTTTGGCTACACCTTC. Translated: CASGTSGGFGYTF.

Only one count was recorded for this clone. The CDR3 coding sequence is TGTGCCAGCAGCCAAGGTTCGTGGGGCGCGGGATCCCTCTATGGCTACACCTTC. Protein sequence: CASSQGSWGAGSLYGYTF. The chain combines TRBV14 with TRBJ1-2; D is perhaps TRBD1 (5 bases). The CDR3 runs 18 residues. The V gene's germline CDR1 is SGHDN and CDR2 FVKESK. Trimming left V 1 base short and J 4 bases short, with 22 bases between.

This clone has a single count. This sequence joins TRBV3-1 (or the pseudogene TRBV3-2) and TRBJ1-2; 7 bases line up with TRBD1. J lost 5 bases, V lost 6 bases, and 3 bases had no gene match. Germline lookup yields CDR1 LGHDT and CDR2 YNNKEL (reference sequence). This CDR3 has 12 amino acids. CDR3 region: CASRTGSYGYTF. The CDR3 DNA is TGTGCCAGCAGGACAGGGTCTTATGGCTACACCTTC.

The chain links TRBV6-1 to TRBJ2-2; D is possibly TRBD2 (6 bases). Germline V gene lookup returns CDR1 MNHNS and CDR2 SASEGT. The V end was cut by 10 bases, the J end by 5 bases, with 20 bases between. The CDR3 runs to 15 residues. The CDR3 region has the DNA TGTGCCACCGGAGCGGCGGGGCCTGGGACCGGGGAGCTGTTTTTT. As protein: CATGAAGPGTGELFF.

This clone has more than one count but fewer than ten. The J gene is TRBJ2-1, the V gene TRBV6-5; 9 bases line up with TRBD2. Germline V gene lookup returns CDR1 MNHEY and CDR2 SVGAGI. The CDR3 covers 16 residues. V trimming: 1 base; J trimming: 5 bases; junction bases outside the gene matches: 6. The CDR3 coding sequence is TGTGCCAGCAGTTACTTCAAGACTAGCGGACACAATGAGCAGTTCTTC. Translated, it gives CASSYFKTSGHNEQFF.

J is TRBJ1-1 and V is TRBV29-1; TRBD1 matches at 9 bases. Germline values: CDR1 SQVTM, CDR2 ANQGSEA. J was trimmed by 4 bases and V by 4 bases; bases with no gene match: 7. The CDR3 extends over 14 amino acids. CDR3 DNA: TGCAGCGTTGGCTCACCGGGACAGGGCACTGAAGCTTTCTTT. This translates into CSVGSPGQGTEAFF. The full variable domain, completed using reference TRBV29-1 and TRBJ1-1, is SAVISQKPSRDICQRGTSLTIQCQVDSQVTMMFWYRQQPGQSLTLIATANQGSEATYESGFVIDKFPISRPNLTFSTLTVSNMSPEDSSIYLCSVGSPGQGTEAFFGQGTRLTVV.

V is TRBV5-5 and J is TRBJ1-2; the match to TRBD1 covers 9 bases. The V gene's germline CDR1 is SGHKS and CDR2 YYEKEE (reference sequence). This CDR3 has 18 residues. Trimming at V came to 5 bases and at J to 1 base, leaving 15 bases not matched to a gene. CDR3 protein: CASSSRPLGTGSNYGYTF. For the CDR3, the DNA is TGTGCCAGCAGTTCGAGGCCCCTTGGGACAGGGAGTAACTATGGCTACACCTTC.

This clone was observed once. V is TRBV19 and J is TRBJ1-1; 8 bases agree with TRBD1. Germline trimming cut 7 bases from V and 3 bases from J; bases unmatched to any gene: 7. The CDR3 is made up of 14 amino acids. From germline, CDR1 is LNHDA and CDR2 SQIVND (reference sequence). CDR3 sequence (DNA): TGTGCCAGTAAGACAGGGGTGAGCGACACTGAAGCTTTCTTT. Amino acids: CASKTGVSDTEAFF.

This clone appeared a few times. A read error may produce the germline difference seen at one junction end. The rearrangement links TRBV19 to TRBJ1-1; D call uncertain. Germline V gene sequence: CDR1 LNHDA, CDR2 SQIVND (reference sequence). This CDR3 spans 12 amino acids. In DNA form, the CDR3 reads TGTGCCAGTAGTGAATGGAACAGTGAAGCTTTCTTT. Amino acid sequence: CASSEWNSEAFF.